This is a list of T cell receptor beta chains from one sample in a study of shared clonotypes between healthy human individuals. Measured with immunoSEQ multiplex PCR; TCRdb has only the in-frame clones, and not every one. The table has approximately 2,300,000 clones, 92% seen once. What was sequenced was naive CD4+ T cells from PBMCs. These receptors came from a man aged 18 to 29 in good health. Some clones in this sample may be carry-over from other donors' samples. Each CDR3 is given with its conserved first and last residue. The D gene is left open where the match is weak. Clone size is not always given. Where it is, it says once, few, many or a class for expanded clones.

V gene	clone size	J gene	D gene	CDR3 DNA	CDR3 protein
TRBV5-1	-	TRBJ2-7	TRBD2	TGCGCCAGCAGCGCCTCGAGTGTAGCGGGGTTTGGCGAGCAGTACTTC	CASSASSVAGFGEQYF
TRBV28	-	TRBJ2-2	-	TGTGCCAGCAGTTTTTCGGGACCCAAAGGTCCGGGGGAGCTGTTTTTT	CASSFSGPKGPGELFF
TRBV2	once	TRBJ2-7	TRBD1	TGTGCCAGCAGTGTCGAGGGACAGTCCTACGAGCAGTACTTC	CASSVEGQSYEQYF
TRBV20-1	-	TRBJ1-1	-	TGCAGTGCTAGCTTTACTGAAGCTTTCTTT	CSASFTEAFF
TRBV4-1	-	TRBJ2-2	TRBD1	TGCGCCAGCAGCCATGCGTTATCAAGGGGGCGATTCAATTCCACCGGGGAGCTGTTTTTT	CASSHALSRGRFNSTGELFF
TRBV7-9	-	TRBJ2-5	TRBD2	TGTGCCAGCAGCTTCGGGGCGGGAGAGCCTAAGTACCAAGAGACCCAGTACTTC	CASSFGAGEPKYQETQYF
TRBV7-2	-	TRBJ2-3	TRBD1	TGTGCCAGCAGCTCCGACAGGGCAACACCAGATACGCAGTATTTT	CASSSDRATPDTQYF
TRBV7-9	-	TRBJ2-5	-	TGTGCCAGCAGCCTCGGGAGCGCCCCGGTGGAGACCCAGTACTTC	CASSLGSAPVETQYF
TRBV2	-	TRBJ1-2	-	TGTGCCAGCAGCGCCCAAAGAGCTAACTATGGCTACACCTTC	CASSAQRANYGYTF
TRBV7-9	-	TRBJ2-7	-	TGTGCCAGCAGTCAAAGAGGGCGCGGGGACGAGCAGTACTTC	CASSQRGRGDEQYF
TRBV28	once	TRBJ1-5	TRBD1	TGTGCCAGCAGGGCTACCGGGACAGGGAAAAATCAGCCCCAGCATTTT	CASRATGTGKNQPQHF
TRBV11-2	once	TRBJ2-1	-	TGTGCCAGCAGCTCGCAGGGGAATAATGAGCAGTTCTTC	CASSSQGNNEQFF
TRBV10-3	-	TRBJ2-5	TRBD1	TGTGCCATCAGTATCAGGGGGCCCCAAGAGACCCAGTACTTC	CAISIRGPQETQYF
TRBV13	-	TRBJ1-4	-	TGTGCCAGCAGCTCCTATTCGACGGCGAGAAATGAAAAACTGTTTTTT	CASSSYSTARNEKLFF
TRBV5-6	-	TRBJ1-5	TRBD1	TGTGCCAGCAGCTATCGGCAGGGGGCCGATCAGCCCCAGCATTTT	CASSYRQGADQPQHF
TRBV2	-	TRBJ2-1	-	TGTGCCAGCAGTGTCACGGGAAGGGTTGAGCAGTTCTTC	CASSVTGRVEQFF
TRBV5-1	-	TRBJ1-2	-	TGCGCCAGCAGCTTCCGTTCCTCAGGGGACGGCTACACCTTC	CASSFRSSGDGYTF
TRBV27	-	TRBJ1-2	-	TGTGCCAGCAGTTTTTTTGCGGGGGGTACCTATGGCTACACCTTC	CASSFFAGGTYGYTF
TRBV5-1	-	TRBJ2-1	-	TGCGCCAGCAGCTTGCTGGATGGTGAGCAGTTCTTC	CASSLLDGEQFF
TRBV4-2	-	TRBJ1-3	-	TGTGCCAGCAGCCAAGAGGCTTTGGGGGTAATCGATACCATATATTTT	CASSQEALGVIDTIYF
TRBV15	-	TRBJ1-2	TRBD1	TGTGCCACCAGCAGAGAGCCTTGGACAGGGGATGGCTACACCTTC	CATSREPWTGDGYTF
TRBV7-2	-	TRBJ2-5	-	TGTGCCAGCAGCTCCCTCGGGACTTCCCAAGAGACCCAGTACTTC	CASSSLGTSQETQYF
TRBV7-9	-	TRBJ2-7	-	TGTGCCAGCAGCCCGCGGTTAGCCTACGAGCAGTACTTC	CASSPRLAYEQYF
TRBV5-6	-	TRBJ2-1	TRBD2	TGTGCCAGCCTCCTGGGAGGGAGCTCCTACAATGAGCAGTTCTTC	CASLLGGSSYNEQFF
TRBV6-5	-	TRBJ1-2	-	TGTGCCAGCAGTTACTCATCAGGGAGAGGTTCAGTGGGCTACACCTTC	CASSYSSGRGSVGYTF
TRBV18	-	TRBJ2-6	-	TGTGCCAGCTCCGACAGGGACTCCCTCTCTGGGGCCAACGTCCTGACTTTC	CASSDRDSLSGANVLTF
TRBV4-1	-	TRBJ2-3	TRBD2	TGCGCCAGCAGCCCGACTAGCGGGAACACAGATACGCAGTATTTT	CASSPTSGNTDTQYF
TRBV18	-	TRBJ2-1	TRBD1	TGTGCCAGCTCACCGACAGGGTACAATGAGCAGTTCTTC	CASSPTGYNEQFF
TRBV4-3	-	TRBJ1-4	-	TGCGCCAGCAGCCAGGAGGAACCAAATGAAAAACTGTTTTTT	CASSQEEPNEKLFF
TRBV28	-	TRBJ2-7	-	TGTGCCAGCTGGGCAGACGCCTACGAGCAGTACTTC	CASWADAYEQYF
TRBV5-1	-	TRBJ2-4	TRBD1	TGCGCCAGCAGCTCTGCCGGACAGGGGGTGGACATTCAGTACTTC	CASSSAGQGVDIQYF
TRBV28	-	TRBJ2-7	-	TGTGCCAGCAGTTTATTAATAGTTGTCGGGACGGATAGTCGCTACGAGCAGTACTTC	CASSLLIVVGTDSRYEQYF
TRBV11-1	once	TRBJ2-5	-	TGTGCCAGCAGCACCTCCCCGGGCAGGGGAAGGGAGACCCAGTACTTC	CASSTSPGRGRETQYF
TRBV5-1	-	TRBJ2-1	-	TGCGCCAGCAGCTCGCCTGGCCCCCACAGGGCCGCCCTCAATGAGCAGTTCTTC	CASSSPGPHRAALNEQFF